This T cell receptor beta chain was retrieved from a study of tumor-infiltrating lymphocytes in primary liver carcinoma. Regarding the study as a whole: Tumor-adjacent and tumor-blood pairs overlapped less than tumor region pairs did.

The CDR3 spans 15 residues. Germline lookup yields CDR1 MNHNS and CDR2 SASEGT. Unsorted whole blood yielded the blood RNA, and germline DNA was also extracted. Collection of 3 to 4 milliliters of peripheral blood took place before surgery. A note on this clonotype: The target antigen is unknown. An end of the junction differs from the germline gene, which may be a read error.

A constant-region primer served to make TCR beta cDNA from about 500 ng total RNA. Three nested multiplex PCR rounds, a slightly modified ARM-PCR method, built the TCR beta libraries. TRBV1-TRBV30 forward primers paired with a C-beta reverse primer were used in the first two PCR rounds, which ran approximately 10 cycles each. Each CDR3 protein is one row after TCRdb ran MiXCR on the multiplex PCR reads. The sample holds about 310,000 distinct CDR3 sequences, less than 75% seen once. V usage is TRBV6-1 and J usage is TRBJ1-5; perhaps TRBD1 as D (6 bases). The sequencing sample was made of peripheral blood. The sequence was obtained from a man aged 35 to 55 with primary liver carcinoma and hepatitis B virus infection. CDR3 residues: CANSPQGSSNQPQHF. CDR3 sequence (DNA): TGTGCCAACAGTCCACAGGGCTCTAGCAATCAGCCCCAGCATTTT.